This T cell receptor (beta chain) was obtained from a study of cytomegalovirus exposure and HLA in healthy donors. General study findings and limits: Presence/absence analyses took donor sequencing depth as roughly uniform.

Germline-derived CDR1 and CDR2 are SEHNR and FQNEAQ (reference sequence). Trimming cost V 9 bases and J 5 bases; bases outside gene matches: 9. This CDR3 contains 15 residues. As for this clone: Its target is unknown.

The PCR was carried out with 60 Vbeta primers and 13 Jbeta primers. Generated by immunoSEQ multiplex PCR, the TCRdb table keeps only in-frame clones and is missing some. The profile covers tens of thousands of clones, with 70% to 75% appearing a single time and less than 7% taken by the ten largest. The specimen was PBMCs. V is TRBV7-9 and J is TRBJ2-1, with 11 bases identical to TRBD2. The TCR originated in a woman in her twenties or thirties in good health and CMV-seronegative. For the CDR3, the DNA is TGTGCCAGTGGTAGCGGGAGGGCCCTCGACAATGAGCAGTTCTTC. Translation gives CASGSGRALDNEQFF.